The 19 T cell receptor beta chains below come from one sample, sequenced in a study of shared clonotypes between healthy human individuals. It was CD45RO-negative cells, positively selected for CCR7, that made up naive CD8 cells, with terminally differentiated effector memory CD45RA+ cells excluded. Profiling relied on immunoSEQ multiplex PCR, and the TCRdb table lists in-frame clones only, not all of them. The table lists 2 million or so clones, roughly 94% of them singletons. The sequencing input was naive CD8+ T cells sorted from blood. The receptor set was obtained from a man younger than 30 in good health.

In its sample, this clone was seen once. The chain is built from TRBV2 and TRBJ1-1; perhaps TRBD1 as D (6 bases). Germline V CDR1 and CDR2: SNHLY, FYNNEI. This CDR3 spans 14 amino acids. V lost 6 bases, J lost 0 bases, and 11 bases lay in between. CDR3 residues: CASSPGHLNTEAFF. DNA for the CDR3: TGTGCCAGCAGCCCGGGACACCTGAACACTGAAGCTTTCTTT.

This chain joins TRBV28 and TRBJ2-4, with D unclear. The CDR3 length is 14 residues. The ends were cut back, 5 bases at V and 0 bases at J, with 8 bases in the middle. Germline V gene lookup returns CDR1 MDHEN and CDR2 SYDVKM. CDR3 bases: TGTGCCAGCAGTCACTTGTTAGCCAAAAACATTCAGTACTTC. Encoded protein: CASSHLLAKNIQYF. Based on the CDR3 plus reference TRBV28 and TRBJ2-4, the full variable domain is DVKVTQSSRYLVKRTGEKVFLECVQDMDHENMFWYRQDPGLGLRLIYFSYDVKMKEKGDIPEGYSVSREKKERFSLILESASTNQTSMYLCASSHLLAKNIQYFGAGTRLSVL.

This sequence joins TRBV16 and TRBJ1-2; TRBD1 might be the D (6 bases). The length of the CDR3 is 15 residues. V shed 4 bases and J shed 6 bases, with 18 bases lying between them. CDR1 is KGHSY and CDR2 is FQNENV in the germline V gene. The CDR3 here is CASSLDLGTSHGYTF. The CDR3 DNA is TGTGCCAGCAGCCTAGACCTCGGGACATCACATGGCTACACCTTC.

J is TRBJ2-1 and V is TRBV5-4, with D unresolved. Trimming stripped 4 bases from V and 1 base from J, with 9 bases between. Germline assignment: CDR1 SGHNT and CDR2 YYREEE (reference sequence). CDR3 length equals 14 residues. CDR3 sequence: CASSLDFSYNEQFF. As DNA, the CDR3 is TGTGCCAGCAGCCTTGACTTTTCCTACAATGAGCAGTTCTTC.

The chain recombines TRBV27 with TRBJ2-7; the D is unclear. This CDR3 is 15 amino acids long. In germline, CDR1 is MNHEY, CDR2 SMNVEV (reference sequence). Trimming took 3 bases from V and 4 from J, leaving 16 bases between them. This CDR3 reads CASSFSPRAEYEQYF. CDR3 coding DNA: TGTGCCAGCAGTTTTAGCCCTAGGGCAGAATACGAGCAGTACTTC.

This sequence joins TRBV5-1 and TRBJ2-1; perhaps D is TRBD1 or TRBD2 (5 bases each). V was pared by 4 bases and J by 8 bases, with 13 bases between. Germline lookup yields CDR1 SGHRS and CDR2 YFSETQ. CDR3 size: 13 residues. The CDR3 coding sequence is TGCGCCAGCAGCACCGGGACGGTGGATGAGCAGTTCTTC. Protein sequence: CASSTGTVDEQFF.

V gene TRBV27 combines with J gene TRBJ1-5; 11 nucleotides align to TRBD1. Germline V gives CDR1 MNHEY, CDR2 SMNVEV (reference sequence). V was clipped by 5 bases and J by 5 bases; unmatched bases: 5. This CDR3 contains 15 residues. This chain's CDR3 is CASSGRTGGDQPQHF. Written as DNA, the CDR3 is TGTGCCAGCAGTGGGAGGACAGGGGGCGATCAGCCCCAGCATTTT.

The gene calls are TRBV2 and TRBJ1-5, with unresolved D. The germline V gene has CDR1 SNHLY and CDR2 FYNNEI. The CDR3 has 15 residues. The V and J ends lost 6 bases and 1 base respectively, with 13 bases between them. The CDR3 nucleotides read TGTGCCAGCAGCGAGGGCGGGTGGAGCAATCAGCCCCAGCATTTT. Its protein product is CASSEGGWSNQPQHF.

The chain links TRBV28 to TRBJ2-7, with a tentative D call TRBD1 (6 bases). Germline V CDR1 and CDR2: MDHEN, SYDVKM. The CDR3 has 13 residues. Trimming removed 7 bases at V and 1 base at J, with 11 bases between. The CDR3 is CASKTGSSYEQYF. CDR3 DNA sequence: TGTGCCAGCAAGACAGGTTCTTCCTACGAGCAGTACTTC.

The chain uses TRBV27 and TRBJ2-7; TRBD2 is a possible D gene (6 bases). Germline V gene lookup returns CDR1 MNHEY and CDR2 SMNVEV (reference sequence). This CDR3 has 16 amino acids. The V end lost 4 bases, the J end lost 2 bases, and 18 bases lay between the germline ends. CDR3 bases: TGTGCCAGCAGTTCTTCTTCGGGGGAAAGGGCCTACGAGCAGTACTTC. Protein sequence: CASSSSSGERAYEQYF.

CDR3 sequence reads: CASSLTDPDTEAFF. CDR3 bases: TGCGCCAGCAGCTTGACAGATCCCGACACTGAAGCTTTCTTT. The chain combines TRBV5-1 with TRBJ1-1; D is ambiguous. Germline V CDR1 and CDR2: SGHRS, YFSETQ. V was clipped by 1 base and J by 3 bases, with 10 bases between them. The CDR3 sequence is 14 residues long.

The gene calls are TRBV11-2 and TRBJ2-7; D is perhaps TRBD1 (6 bases). The V gene's germline CDR1 is SGHAT and CDR2 FQNNGV. This CDR3 has 13 residues. V was trimmed by 8 bases and J by 4 bases, leaving 15 bases between them. CDR3 nucleotides: TGTGCCAGCGAAGGGGAAGGGGGATACGAGCAGTACTTC. It codes for CASEGEGGYEQYF.

This clone occurred once. V and J are TRBV6-6 and TRBJ2-1; tentatively, D is TRBD2 (6 bases). Per the germline V gene, CDR1 is MNHNY and CDR2 is SVGAGI (reference sequence). V was shortened by 6 bases and J by 2 bases, with 8 bases between the two germline ends. The CDR3 is 13 residues long. CDR3 amino acids: CASSASAYNEQFF. The CDR3, as DNA: TGTGCCAGCAGCGCTAGCGCCTACAATGAGCAGTTCTTC.

This chain uses TRBV9 with TRBJ2-3; D ambiguous. Trimming took 0 bases from V and 4 from J, leaving 6 bases between them. Germline-derived CDR1 and CDR2 are SGDLS and YYNGEE. The CDR3 extends over 13 amino acids. For the CDR3, the DNA is TGTGCCAGCAGCGTAGACACCGCAGATACGCAGTATTTT. Translation: CASSVDTADTQYF.

About this clone: This same CDR3 is encoded by further DNA sequences in the sample. The chain employs TRBV27 and TRBJ2-7; TRBD2 matches 9 bases. CDR1 and CDR2 from the germline V gene are MNHEY and SMNVEV (reference sequence). V was pared by 6 bases and J by 1 base, with 10 bases of the junction left unmatched. CDR3 size: 16 residues. The CDR3 DNA reads as TGTGCCAGCAGCCCCTCCAGCGGGGGGCTTTCCTACGAGCAGTACTTC. It yields the protein CASSPSSGGLSYEQYF.

V is TRBV2 and J is TRBJ1-5; no firm D call. With 6 bases removed from V and 5 bases from J, the gap between germline ends came to 14 bases. In germline, CDR1 is SNHLY, CDR2 FYNNEI. This CDR3 is built from 14 residues. In DNA, the CDR3 is TGTGCCAGCAGGCTACATGGGGAGGATCAGCCCCAGCATTTT. Translated: CASRLHGEDQPQHF.

CDR3 loop: CSVILQGMNTEAFF. The CDR3 DNA reads TGCAGCGTCATTTTACAGGGAATGAACACTGAAGCTTTCTTT. This chain joins TRBV29-1 and TRBJ1-1; D is possibly TRBD1 (6 bases). Trimming removed 6 bases at V and 0 bases at J, with 14 bases between. Germline lookup yields CDR1 SQVTM and CDR2 ANQGSEA. The CDR3 is made up of 14 amino acids.

The chain links TRBV7-8 to TRBJ1-2, with 7 bases aligning to TRBD1. Germline values: CDR1 SGHVS, CDR2 FQNEAQ. Trimming cost V 5 bases and J 7 bases; bases outside gene matches: 10. This CDR3 has 14 amino acids. The CDR3 nucleotides are TGTGCCAGCAGCCCGCCCGAGGGGGCGATTGGCTACACCTTC. This sequence encodes CASSPPEGAIGYTF.

Points on this clone: The sample carries other DNA sequences with the same CDR3. The V call is TRBV9, the J call TRBJ2-7; D is ambiguous. From germline, CDR1 is SGDLS and CDR2 YYNGEE. The ends were cut back, 0 bases at V and 2 bases at J, with 9 bases in the middle. This CDR3 has 14 amino acids. DNA of the CDR3: TGTGCCAGCAGCGTAGGCCCGGCAGCCTACGAGCAGTACTTC. This encodes CASSVGPAAYEQYF. The whole variable domain, remainder taken from reference TRBV9 and TRBJ2-7, is DSGVTQTPKHLITATGQRVTLRCSPRSGDLSVYWYQQSLDQGLQFLIQYYNGEERAKGNILERFSAQQFPDLHSELNLSSLELGDSALYFCASSVGPAAYEQYFGPGTRLTVT.